Below are 15 T cell receptor beta chains sequenced from a single sample in a study of T cell responses to AZD1222 COVID-19 vaccine. TCRdb's table, derived via immunoSEQ multiplex PCR, lists solely in-frame clones and lacks some. The sample consists of 100,000 to 150,000 clones, roughly 84% of them appearing once. The material was peripheral blood, obtained on day 0 of AZD1222 vaccination. The receptor source for this set is an adult in good health.

The rearrangement links TRBV19 to TRBJ2-1, with D possibly matching TRBD2 (5 bases). Germline V lookup: CDR1 LNHDA, CDR2 SQIVND (reference sequence). V lost 3 bases to trimming and J lost 4 bases, with 10 bases between them. The CDR3 is 14 residues long. This chain's CDR3 is CASSIPGSYNEQFF. CDR3 in DNA: TGTGCCAGTAGTATCCCGGGGTCATACAATGAGCAGTTCTTC.

In its sample, this clone was seen once. The J gene is TRBJ2-3, the V gene TRBV5-1; 7 bases are shared with TRBD1. J was trimmed by 1 base and V by 2 bases; bases with no gene match: 4. The CDR3 runs 15 residues. CDR1 and CDR2 from the germline V gene are SGHRS and YFSETQ. In DNA form, the CDR3 reads TGCGCCAGCAGCTTACAGGGGTCCGGCACAGATACGCAGTATTTT. Translated: CASSLQGSGTDTQYF. The full variable domain, rest sourced from reference TRBV5-1 and TRBJ2-3, is KAGVTQTPRYLIKTRGQQVTLSCSPISGHRSVSWYQQTPGQGLQFLFEYFSETQRNKGNFPGRFSGRQFSNSRSEMNVSTLELGDSALYLCASSLQGSGTDTQYFGPGTRLTVL.

The chain combines TRBV21-1 with TRBJ2-5; TRBD1, the table's D call, lacks a check against the DNA. TRBV21-1 is noted as a pseudogene. This CDR3 has 12 amino acids. This chain's CDR3 is CASSKGAETQYF. CDR3 sequence (DNA): TGTGCCAGCAGCAAAGGGGCCGAGACCCAGTACTTC.

The CDR3 reads CASSQRARTDTQYF. The CDR3 bases are TGCGCCAGCAGCCAAAGGGCCCGCACAGATACGCAGTATTTT. The genes are TRBV4-3 and TRBJ2-3, with no clear D. V shed 2 bases and J shed 1 base, with 7 bases lying between them. This CDR3 is built from 14 residues. Germline V CDR1 and CDR2: LGHNA, YSLEER.

V and J are TRBV9 and TRBJ1-6; D is ambiguous. The CDR3 has 14 residues. The V and J ends lost 2 bases and 7 bases respectively, with 10 bases between them. Germline V gene data show CDR1 as SGDLS and CDR2 as YYNGEE. This chain's CDR3 is CASSVTGGNSPLHF. CDR3 coding DNA: TGTGCCAGCAGCGTTACGGGCGGGAATTCACCCCTCCACTTT.

This rearrangement joins TRBV6-2 or TRBV6-3 to TRBJ2-1; TRBD1 matches at 8 bases. CDR1 and CDR2 (germline): MNHEY, SVGEGT. V was clipped by 6 bases and J by 4 bases; unmatched bases: 8. The CDR3 totals 15 residues. The CDR3 DNA reads TGTGCCAGCAGCCGAGGGACAGGACAATACAATGAGCAGTTCTTC. This codes for CASSRGTGQYNEQFF.

The chain has TRBV7-9 and TRBJ1-4, with D possibly matching TRBD1 (5 bases). The CDR3 sequence is 17 residues long. The germline V and J ends were trimmed by 2 bases and 1 base, with 14 bases remaining between them. Germline CDR1 SEHNR, CDR2 FQNEAQ (reference sequence). The CDR3 reads CASSLWGPTVTNEKLFF. CDR3 nucleotides: TGTGCCAGCAGCTTATGGGGCCCCACCGTAACTAATGAAAAACTGTTTTTT.

The CDR3 sequence: CASSQESTNTGELFF. Written as DNA, the CDR3 is TGTGCCAGCAGCCAAGAGTCAACGAACACCGGGGAGCTGTTTTTT. The chain has TRBV3-1 (or the pseudogene TRBV3-2) and TRBJ2-2, with D unclear. The CDR3 has 15 residues. Trimming shortened V by 0 bases and J by 0 bases, and 5 bases separated the two germline ends. Germline V gene sequence: CDR1 LGHDT, CDR2 YNNKEL (reference sequence).

This chain links TRBV18 with TRBJ2-1; 12 bases are a match to TRBD2. V gave up 6 bases and J gave up 5 bases; unmatched junction bases: 5. The length of the CDR3 is 15 residues. The V gene's germline CDR1 is KGHSH and CDR2 LQKENI. The CDR3 DNA reads as TGTGCCAGCTCTCCTCTAGCGGGAGGGAACAATGAGCAGTTCTTC. It yields the protein CASSPLAGGNNEQFF.

The chain employs TRBV7-9 and TRBJ1-1; 7 bases map to TRBD1. Per the germline V gene, CDR1 is SEHNR and CDR2 is FQNEAQ (reference sequence). Losses at the gene ends were 10 bases for V and 1 base for J; bases not matched to a gene: 6. This CDR3 contains 13 residues. The CDR3 bases are TGTGCCACCAGGGGGATTAAGAACACTGAAGCTTTCTTT. This gives the protein CATRGIKNTEAFF.

The gene calls are TRBV27 and TRBJ2-1, with D possibly being TRBD1 (5 bases). Germline V gene lookup returns CDR1 MNHEY and CDR2 SMNVEV (reference sequence). This CDR3 is built from 15 residues. V shed 5 bases and J shed 3 bases, with 14 bases lying between them. The CDR3 DNA follows: TGTGCCAGCAGTGAGCAGACGACAGTCTACAATGAGCAGTTCTTC. The encoded protein is CASSEQTTVYNEQFF.

Here the CDR3 DNA reads TGCGCCAGCAGCGGACCCCCGGGACAGGGCCTCTCCTACGAGCAGTACTTC. The encoded protein is CASSGPPGQGLSYEQYF. The chain employs TRBV4-1 and TRBJ2-7, with 9 bases aligning to TRBD1. Germline trimming cut 5 bases from V and 0 bases from J; bases unmatched to any gene: 11. This CDR3 comprises 17 residues. CDR1 and CDR2 from the germline V gene are MGHRA and YSYEKL.

This rearrangement joins TRBV29-1 to TRBJ2-5, with TRBD2 matching 7 bases. Losses at the gene ends were 4 bases for V and 0 bases for J; bases not matched to a gene: 8. Germline CDR1 and CDR2: SQVTM and ANQGSEA. The CDR3 has 15 residues. The CDR3 DNA is TGCAGCGTTGGGAAGCGGGGAGGGAACCAAGAGACCCAGTACTTC. Translation: CSVGKRGGNQETQYF.

V and J are TRBV3-1 (or the pseudogene TRBV3-2) and TRBJ2-5, with TRBD1 as a possible D gene (5 bases). With 6 bases removed from V and 5 bases from J, the gap between germline ends came to 16 bases. The CDR3 extends over 14 amino acids. Germline V lookup: CDR1 LGHDT, CDR2 YNNKEL (reference sequence). The CDR3 reads CASRGRQNLETQYF. Written as DNA, the CDR3 is TGTGCCAGCAGAGGACGACAGAATCTTGAGACCCAGTACTTC.

This clone was seen more than once but under ten times. Other DNA variants within this sample encode the same CDR3. This chain links TRBV6-5 with TRBJ2-7, with D possibly matching TRBD1 (5 bases). The ends were cut back, 2 bases at V and 2 bases at J, with 10 bases in the middle. The CDR3 is made up of 14 amino acids. Germline V CDR1 and CDR2: MNHEY, SVGAGI. The CDR3 bases are TGTGCCAGCAGTTACGGAACAGGCCCCTACGAGCAGTACTTC. Translation: CASSYGTGPYEQYF.